This section outlines one T cell receptor beta chain sequence together with its context. What it binds is not known. MiXCR was run by TCRdb on the 5' RACE reads, yielding one entry per CDR3 protein. The sample gives about 530,000 distinct CDR3 sequences, about a fifth of which show up once; approximately 0.5% is in the top ten. The CDR3 is 16 residues long. The junction had 7 bases not matched to a gene; V was cut back by 1 base and J by 4 bases. Germline V lookup: CDR1 SGDLS, CDR2 YYNGEE. This entry is derived from a study of identical twins. Broader study findings: Partial confounding of zero-insertion analyses by invariant MAIT and iNKT cells was possible. The study drew conclusions from cross-sectional statistical analysis, not from following the same donors. Cord blood beta clonotypes present at high abundance carried fewer insertions; no such pattern appeared in memory repertoires. Models predicted less out-of-frame TCR alpha sharing in monozygotic twins than was found.

These data are also associated with another study on yellow fever vaccine responses in identical twins.

This chain joins TRBV9 and TRBJ2-2; 7 bases are a match to TRBD2. The sample consisted of CD4+ T cells sorted from blood. The TCR sequence derives from a woman aged 18-30 years in good health. In DNA, the CDR3 is TGTGCCAGCAGCGTAAGGGCTAGCGGAATCACCGGGGAGCTGTTTTTT. Translated: CASSVRASGITGELFF.